These 8 T cell receptor beta chains share one sample of origin, sequenced in a study of Ad26.COV2.S vaccination and SARS-CoV-2 variants. Treatment given: some 20 received Ad26.COV2.S at low or high dose, single or two shots; about 5 received placebo; per-sample allocation not given. Samples analyzed were those drawn on day 63 after the first vaccine or placebo injection. Profiled with immunoSEQ multiplex PCR; TCRdb holds only in-frame clones, not every one. The sample shows around 340,000 clones, approximately 90% of them seen only once. The sample in question was peripheral blood, obtained in a trial of Ad26.COV2.S vaccine versus placebo. Source of these receptors: a person aged 18-65 years who received the Ad26.COV2.S COVID-19 vaccine or a placebo.

This clone was seen once. The chain couples TRBV14 to TRBJ2-1, with D perhaps matching TRBD1 (5 bases). Germline V CDR1 and CDR2: SGHDN, FVKESK. The CDR3 has 17 amino acids. The germline V and J ends were trimmed by 4 bases and 5 bases, with 21 bases remaining between them. CDR3: CASSPNSRRQINNEQFF. DNA of the CDR3: TGTGCCAGCAGCCCAAACTCTAGGAGACAGATTAACAATGAGCAGTTCTTC.

This clone showed up just once. The gene calls are TRBV3-1 (or the pseudogene TRBV3-2) and TRBJ1-4; tentatively, D is TRBD1 (5 bases). Trimming pared 4 bases from V and 5 bases from J, leaving 8 bases between. The CDR3 consists of 13 residues. The V gene's germline CDR1 is LGHDT and CDR2 YNNKEL (reference sequence). The CDR3 DNA reads TGTGCCAGCAGCCCCAGGACAAATGAAAAACTGTTTTTT. It yields the protein CASSPRTNEKLFF.

This chain links TRBV7-9 with TRBJ2-7, with a weak D call TRBD2 (5 bases). Germline CDR1 and CDR2: SEHNR and FQNEAQ (reference sequence). Trimming stripped 1 base from V and 6 bases from J, with 7 bases between. This CDR3 is built from 12 residues. CDR3: CASSLVASEQYF. In nucleotides, the CDR3 is TGTGCCAGCAGCTTAGTAGCGAGCGAGCAGTACTTC. Combining the CDR3 with reference TRBV7-9 and TRBJ2-7 gives the whole variable domain DTGVSQNPRHKITKRGQNVTFRCDPISEHNRLYWYRQTLGQGPEFLTYFQNEAQLEKSRLLSDRFSAERPKGSFSTLEIQRTEQGDSAMYLCASSLVASEQYFGPGTRLTVT.

This chain links TRBV6-1 with TRBJ2-1, with TRBD1 identical over 8 bases. CDR1 is MNHNS, CDR2 SASEGT, per germline. The trim removed 3 bases at V and 2 bases at J, leaving 6 bases unmatched. This CDR3 has 16 amino acids. The CDR3 sequence: CASSDWDRIAYNEQFF. As DNA, the CDR3 is TGTGCCAGCAGTGACTGGGACAGGATAGCCTACAATGAGCAGTTCTTC.

This rearrangement joins TRBV30 to TRBJ1-6; no firm D call. Germline V gene lookup returns CDR1 GTSNPN and CDR2 SVGIG (reference sequence). V shed 0 bases and J shed 5 bases, with 5 bases lying between them. The CDR3 consists of 13 residues. The DNA for the CDR3 is TGTGCCTGGAGTGTCGGTAATAATTCACCCCTCCACTTT. Amino acids: CAWSVGNNSPLHF.

Worth noting for this clone: Other nucleotide sequences from this sample produce the same CDR3. The CDR3 is CASSFTGGVTEAFF. The CDR3 nucleotides read TGCGCCAGCAGCTTTACAGGGGGCGTCACTGAAGCTTTCTTT. The chain is built from TRBV5-1 and TRBJ1-1, with 9 bases identical to TRBD1. The V gene end was trimmed by 2 bases and the J gene end by 4 bases; junction bases not matched to a gene: 3. This CDR3 is 14 amino acids long. CDR1 is SGHRS, CDR2 YFSETQ, per germline.

V and J are TRBV28 and TRBJ1-5; 7 nucleotides match TRBD1. The V and J ends lost 7 bases and 7 bases, in that order; junction bases with no gene match: 10. Germline CDR1 reads MDHEN; CDR2 reads SYDVKM. CDR3 length: 14 amino acids. CDR3 sequence (DNA): TGTGCCAGCAATCAACAGGGGTCGCGCCAGCCCCAGCATTTT. Translation: CASNQQGSRQPQHF. Full variable domain (rest looked up from reference TRBV28 and TRBJ1-5): DVKVTQSSRYLVKRTGEKVFLECVQDMDHENMFWYRQDPGLGLRLIYFSYDVKMKEKGDIPEGYSVSREKKERFSLILESASTNQTSMYLCASNQQGSRQPQHFGDGTRLSIL.

The chain is built from TRBV11-2 and TRBJ1-1; D is ambiguous. CDR3 size: 13 residues. V was cut by 5 bases and J by 2 bases, with 9 bases left in between. Germline V gene data show CDR1 as SGHAT and CDR2 as FQNNGV. The CDR3: CASSPTANTEAFF. As DNA, the CDR3 is TGTGCCAGCAGCCCCACAGCCAACACTGAAGCTTTCTTT.